One TCR beta chain is described in this entry. The antigen remains unidentified. V lost 1 base, J lost 0 bases, and 3 bases stayed unmatched. The CDR3 totals 16 residues. Germline-derived CDR1 and CDR2 are MNHEY and SVGAGI. This sample was included in a study of shared clonotypes between healthy human individuals. Cells designated naive CD8 were CD45RO-negative and were positively selected for CCR7, with terminally differentiated effector memory CD45RA+ cells excluded. The study enrolled healthy HIV-negative adults without recent acute infections or vaccinations as donors. Study-wide findings and caveats: Some naive CD4 clonotypes, 4% to 6%, turned up in common across a handful of donors. Donors were few, which limited the genetic and exposure-history diversity represented.

Sorted-subset replicate PCR reactions contained 200 to 250 ng DNA, corresponding to some 30,000 T cell genomes. Measured with immunoSEQ multiplex PCR; TCRdb has only the in-frame clones, and not every one. Of 550,000 to 650,000 clones listed, 95% to 96% are singletons. The V call is TRBV6-5, the J call TRBJ2-5, with TRBD2 identical over 9 bases. This receptor was taken from a woman between 25 and 40 years old in good health. Sequencing used naive CD8+ T cells sorted from blood. The CDR3 DNA is TGTGCCAGCAGTTACTTCAAGCGGGGGGACCAAGAGACCCAGTACTTC. Protein: CASSYFKRGDQETQYF.